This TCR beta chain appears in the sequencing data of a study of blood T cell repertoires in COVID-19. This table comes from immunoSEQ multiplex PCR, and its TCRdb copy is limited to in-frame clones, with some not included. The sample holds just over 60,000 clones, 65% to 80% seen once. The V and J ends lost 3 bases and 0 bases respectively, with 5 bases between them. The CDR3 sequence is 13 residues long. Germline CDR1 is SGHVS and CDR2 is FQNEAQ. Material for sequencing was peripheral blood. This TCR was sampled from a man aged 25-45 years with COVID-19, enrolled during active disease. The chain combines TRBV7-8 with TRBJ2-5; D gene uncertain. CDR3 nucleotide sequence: TGTGCCAGCAGCTTCGACTACCAAGAGACCCAGTACTTC. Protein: CASSFDYQETQYF. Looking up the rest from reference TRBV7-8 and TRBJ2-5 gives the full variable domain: GAGVSQSPRYKVAKRGQDVALRCDPISGHVSLFWYQQALGQGPEFLTYFQNEAQLDKSGLPSDRFFAERPEGSVSTLKIQRTQQEDSAVYLCASSFDYQETQYFGPGTRLLVL.